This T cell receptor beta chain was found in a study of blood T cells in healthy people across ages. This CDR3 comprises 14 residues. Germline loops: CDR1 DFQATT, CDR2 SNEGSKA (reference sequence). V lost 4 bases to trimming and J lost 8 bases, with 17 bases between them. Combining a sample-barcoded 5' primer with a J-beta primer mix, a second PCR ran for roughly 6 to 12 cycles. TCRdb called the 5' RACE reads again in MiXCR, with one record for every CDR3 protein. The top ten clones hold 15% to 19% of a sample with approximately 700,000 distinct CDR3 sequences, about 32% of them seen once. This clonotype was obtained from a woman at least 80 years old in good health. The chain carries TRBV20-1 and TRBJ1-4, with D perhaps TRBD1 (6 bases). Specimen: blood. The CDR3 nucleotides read TGCAGTGCTATAACGCAGGGGCCTGGGGAAAAACTGTTTTTT. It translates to CSAITQGPGEKLFF.